There are many counts of the clone carrying this TCR beta chain. Antigen: not known. Uncontrolled infection, other autoimmune disease, pregnancy or lactation disqualified patients from enrolment. Isolation of PBMCs was performed on 9.5 to 10 ml fresh peripheral blood. The data belong to a study of T cells in Graves' hyperthyroidism and ophthalmopathy. Study overall: Any treatment followed the collection of peripheral blood at initial diagnosis. Broader study findings: Before onset, ophthalmopathy was predicted by the model a median roughly six months earlier.

RNA transcripts gave rise to amplified TCR beta CDR3 regions. Initially, a first-round RT-PCR of the TCR CDR3 employed the HTBI primer set. MiXCR was run by TCRdb on the multiplex PCR reads, yielding one entry per CDR3 protein. The table includes approximately 380,000 distinct CDR3 sequences, more than 13% detected once. Sequenced: blood. This clonotype was obtained from a man in his fifties or sixties with Graves' ophthalmopathy.

DNA for the CDR3: TGTGCCACCAGCACGTCCGGGACCAGTGGGGAGCAGTACTTC. This codes for CATSTSGTSGEQYF. The J gene is TRBJ2-7, the V gene TRBV15, with D perhaps TRBD1 or TRBD2 (5 bases each). Germline V lookup: CDR1 LNHNV, CDR2 YYDKDF (reference sequence). This CDR3 is 14 amino acids long. V gave up 4 bases and J gave up 7 bases, with 17 bases separating them.